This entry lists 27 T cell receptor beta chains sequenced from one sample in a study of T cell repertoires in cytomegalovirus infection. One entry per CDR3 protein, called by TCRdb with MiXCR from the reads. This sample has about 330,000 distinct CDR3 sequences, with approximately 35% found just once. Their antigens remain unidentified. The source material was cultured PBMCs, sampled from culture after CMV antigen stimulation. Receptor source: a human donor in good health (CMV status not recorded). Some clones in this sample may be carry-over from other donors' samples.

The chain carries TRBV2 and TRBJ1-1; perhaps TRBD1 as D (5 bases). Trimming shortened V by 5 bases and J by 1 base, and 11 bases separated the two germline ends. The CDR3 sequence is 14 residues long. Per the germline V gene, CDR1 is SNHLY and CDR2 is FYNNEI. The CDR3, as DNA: TGTGCCAGCAGTTTGACAGACTGGAACACTGAAGCTTTCTTT. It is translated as CASSLTDWNTEAFF.

The CDR3 DNA sequence: TGTGCCAGTAGTACACCACAGGGACAGGGGGGCTATGGCTACACCTTC. It codes for CASSTPQGQGGYGYTF. The chain has TRBV19 and TRBJ1-2, with TRBD1 matching 11 bases. This CDR3 comprises 16 residues. In germline, CDR1 is LNHDA, CDR2 SQIVND (reference sequence). V was pared by 4 bases and J by 4 bases, with 8 bases of the junction left unmatched.

CDR3 DNA: TGTGCCAGCAGTTTCATCTCGATAGGAGGGGAGCCCGACCAAGAGACCCAGTACTTC. This encodes CASSFISIGGEPDQETQYF. The rearrangement uses TRBV12-3 or TRBV12-4 and TRBJ2-5; a weak D match, TRBD2 (6 bases). The ends were cut back, 3 bases at V and 0 bases at J, with 23 bases in the middle. The CDR3 extends over 19 amino acids.

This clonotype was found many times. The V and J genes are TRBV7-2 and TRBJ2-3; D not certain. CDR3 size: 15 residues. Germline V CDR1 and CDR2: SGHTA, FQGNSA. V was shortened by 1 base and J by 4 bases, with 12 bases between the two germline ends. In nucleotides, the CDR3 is TGTGCCAGCAGCTTAGGGCAGCCCGGTTCAGATACGCAGTATTTT. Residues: CASSLGQPGSDTQYF.

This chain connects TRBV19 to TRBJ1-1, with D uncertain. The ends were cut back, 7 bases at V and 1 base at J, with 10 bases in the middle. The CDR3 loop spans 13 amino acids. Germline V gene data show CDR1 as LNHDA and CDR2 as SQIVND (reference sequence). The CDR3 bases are TGTGCCAGTAATCTTCGGGAGAACACTGAAGCTTTCTTT. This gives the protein CASNLRENTEAFF.

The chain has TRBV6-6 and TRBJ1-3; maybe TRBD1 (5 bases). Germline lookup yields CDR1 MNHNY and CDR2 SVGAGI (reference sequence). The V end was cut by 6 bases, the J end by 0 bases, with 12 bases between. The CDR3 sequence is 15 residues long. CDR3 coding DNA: TGTGCCAGCAGGGATGACAGTAACTCTGGAAACACCATATATTTT. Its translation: CASRDDSNSGNTIYF.

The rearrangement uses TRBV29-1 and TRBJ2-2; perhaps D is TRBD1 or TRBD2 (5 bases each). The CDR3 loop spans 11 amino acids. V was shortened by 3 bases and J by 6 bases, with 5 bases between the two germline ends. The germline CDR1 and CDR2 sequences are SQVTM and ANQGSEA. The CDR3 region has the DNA TGCAGCGTTGAGGGGGCCGGGGAGCTGTTTTTT. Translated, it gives CSVEGAGELFF.

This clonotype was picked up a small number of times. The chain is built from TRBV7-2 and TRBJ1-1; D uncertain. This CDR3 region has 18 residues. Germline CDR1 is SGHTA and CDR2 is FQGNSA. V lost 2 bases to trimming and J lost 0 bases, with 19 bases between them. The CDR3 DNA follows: TGTGCCAGCAGCTTATTATGGCCGCCCGACTCCTTGAACACTGAAGCTTTCTTT. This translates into CASSLLWPPDSLNTEAFF.

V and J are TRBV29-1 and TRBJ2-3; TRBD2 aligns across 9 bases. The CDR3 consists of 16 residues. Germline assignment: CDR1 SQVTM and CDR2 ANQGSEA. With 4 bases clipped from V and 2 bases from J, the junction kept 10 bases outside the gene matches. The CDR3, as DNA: TGCAGCGTTGGGGGACGTAGCGGGAGTCCCACAGATACGCAGTATTTT. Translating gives CSVGGRSGSPTDTQYF.

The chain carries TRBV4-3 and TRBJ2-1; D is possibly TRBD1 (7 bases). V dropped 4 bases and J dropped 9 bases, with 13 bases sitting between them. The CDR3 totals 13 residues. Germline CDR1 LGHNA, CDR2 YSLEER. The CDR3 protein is CASSPQEGAEQFF. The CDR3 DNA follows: TGCGCCAGCAGCCCACAGGAGGGGGCTGAGCAGTTCTTC.

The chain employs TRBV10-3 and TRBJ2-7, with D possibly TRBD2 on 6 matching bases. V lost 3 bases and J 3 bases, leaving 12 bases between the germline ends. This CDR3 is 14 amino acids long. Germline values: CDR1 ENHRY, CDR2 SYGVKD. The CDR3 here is CAISDVGGGYEQYF. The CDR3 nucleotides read TGTGCCATCAGTGATGTGGGAGGTGGCTACGAGCAGTACTTC.

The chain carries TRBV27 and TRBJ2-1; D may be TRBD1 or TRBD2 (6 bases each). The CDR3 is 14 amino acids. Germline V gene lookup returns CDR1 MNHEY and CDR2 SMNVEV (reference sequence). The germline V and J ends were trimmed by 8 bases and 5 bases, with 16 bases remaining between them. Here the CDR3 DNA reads TGTGCCAGCCAAAGGGGGGCTTCCCACAATGAGCAGTTCTTC. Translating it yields CASQRGASHNEQFF.

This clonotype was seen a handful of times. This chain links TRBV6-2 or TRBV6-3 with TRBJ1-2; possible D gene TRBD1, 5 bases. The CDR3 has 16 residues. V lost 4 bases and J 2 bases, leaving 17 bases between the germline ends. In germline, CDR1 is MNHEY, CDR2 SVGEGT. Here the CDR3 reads CASSSPRGSVNYGYTF. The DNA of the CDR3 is TGTGCCAGCAGTTCCCCGAGGGGCAGCGTAAACTATGGCTACACCTTC.

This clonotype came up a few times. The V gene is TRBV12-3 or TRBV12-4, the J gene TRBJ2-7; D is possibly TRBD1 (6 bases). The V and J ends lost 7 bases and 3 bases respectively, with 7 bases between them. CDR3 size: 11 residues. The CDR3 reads CASKGGYEQYF. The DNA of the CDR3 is TGTGCCAGCAAAGGGGGCTACGAGCAGTACTTC.

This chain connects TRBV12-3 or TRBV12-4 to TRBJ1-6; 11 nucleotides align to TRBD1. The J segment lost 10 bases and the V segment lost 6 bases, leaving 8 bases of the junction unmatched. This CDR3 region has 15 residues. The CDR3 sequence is CASRRGTGGYSPLHF. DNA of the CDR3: TGTGCCAGCAGACGGGGGACAGGGGGGTACTCACCCCTCCACTTT.

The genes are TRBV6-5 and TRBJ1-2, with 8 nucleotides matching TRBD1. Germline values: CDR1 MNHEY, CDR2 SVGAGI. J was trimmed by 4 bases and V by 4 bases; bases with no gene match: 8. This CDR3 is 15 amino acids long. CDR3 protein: CASSLGRGQAYGYTF. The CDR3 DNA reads TGTGCCAGCAGTTTGGGCCGGGGACAGGCCTATGGCTACACCTTC.

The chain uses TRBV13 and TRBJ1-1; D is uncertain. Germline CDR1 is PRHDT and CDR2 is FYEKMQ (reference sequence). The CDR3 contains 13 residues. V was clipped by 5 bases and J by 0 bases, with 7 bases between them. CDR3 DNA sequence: TGTGCCAGCAGCGATTACTTGAACACTGAAGCTTTCTTT. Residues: CASSDYLNTEAFF.

As DNA, the CDR3 is TGCAGCGTTCGTGGAGGGTCAGAAGCTTTCTTT. Translating it yields CSVRGGSEAFF. This rearrangement joins TRBV29-1 to TRBJ1-1; D not resolved. Per the germline V gene, CDR1 is SQVTM and CDR2 is ANQGSEA. The CDR3 spans 11 residues. Deletions cut 5 bases from V and 8 bases from J, with 12 bases between. Supplemented by reference TRBV29-1 and TRBJ1-1, the full variable domain reads SAVISQKPSRDICQRGTSLTIQCQVDSQVTMMFWYRQQPGQSLTLIATANQGSEATYESGFVIDKFPISRPNLTFSTLTVSNMSPEDSSIYLCSVRGGSEAFFGQGTRLTVV.

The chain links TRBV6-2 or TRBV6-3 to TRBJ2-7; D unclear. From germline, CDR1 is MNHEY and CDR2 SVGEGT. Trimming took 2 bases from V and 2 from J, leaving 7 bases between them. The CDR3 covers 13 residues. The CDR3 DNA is TGTGCCAGCAGTTACAGAACTCCCTACGAGCAGTACGTC. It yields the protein CASSYRTPYEQYV.

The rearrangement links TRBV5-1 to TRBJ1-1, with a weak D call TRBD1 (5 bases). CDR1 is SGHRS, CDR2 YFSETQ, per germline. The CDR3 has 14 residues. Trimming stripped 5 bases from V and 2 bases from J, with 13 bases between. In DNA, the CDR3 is TGCGCCAGCAGAACGGGGGTAGGAAACACTGAAGCTTTCTTT. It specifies CASRTGVGNTEAFF.

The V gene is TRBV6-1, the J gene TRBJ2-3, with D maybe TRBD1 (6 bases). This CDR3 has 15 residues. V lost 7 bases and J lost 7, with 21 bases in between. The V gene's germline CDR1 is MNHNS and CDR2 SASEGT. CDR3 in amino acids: CASKLRDTRLNTQYF. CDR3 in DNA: TGTGCCAGCAAGCTCCGGGACACCCGATTGAATACGCAGTATTTT.

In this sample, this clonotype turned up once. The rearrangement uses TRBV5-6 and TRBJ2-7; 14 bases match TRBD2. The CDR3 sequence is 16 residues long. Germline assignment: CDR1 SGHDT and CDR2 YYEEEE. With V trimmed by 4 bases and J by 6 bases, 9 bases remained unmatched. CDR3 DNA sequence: TGTGCCAGCAGCCGAGAGGGACTAGCGGGGGCCGTCGAGCAGTACTTC. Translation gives CASSREGLAGAVEQYF.

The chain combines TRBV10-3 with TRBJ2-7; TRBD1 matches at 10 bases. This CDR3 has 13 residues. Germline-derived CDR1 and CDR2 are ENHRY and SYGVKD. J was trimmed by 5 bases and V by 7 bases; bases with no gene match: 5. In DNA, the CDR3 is TGTGCCATCAAAAGACAGGGGGCTCACGAGCAGTACTTC. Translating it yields CAIKRQGAHEQYF.

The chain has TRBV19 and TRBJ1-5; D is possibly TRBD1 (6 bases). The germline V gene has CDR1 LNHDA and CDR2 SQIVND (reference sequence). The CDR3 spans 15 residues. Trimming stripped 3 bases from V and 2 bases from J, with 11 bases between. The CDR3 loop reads CASSIAGEGNQPQHF. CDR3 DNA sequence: TGTGCCAGTAGTATTGCAGGGGAAGGCAATCAGCCCCAGCATTTT.

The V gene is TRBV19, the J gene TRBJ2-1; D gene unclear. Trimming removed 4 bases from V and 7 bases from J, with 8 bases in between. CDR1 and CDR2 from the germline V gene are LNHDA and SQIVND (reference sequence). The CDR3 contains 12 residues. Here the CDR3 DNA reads TGTGCCAGTAGTACCGTGGGGAATGAGCAGTTCTTC. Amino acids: CASSTVGNEQFF.

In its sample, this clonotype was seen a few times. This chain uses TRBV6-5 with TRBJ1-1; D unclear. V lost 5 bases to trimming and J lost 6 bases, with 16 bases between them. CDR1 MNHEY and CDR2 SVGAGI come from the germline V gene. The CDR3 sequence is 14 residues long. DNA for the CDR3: TGTGCCAGCAGTACCCTTCGGTGGTATTCTGAAGCTTTCTTT. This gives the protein CASSTLRWYSEAFF.

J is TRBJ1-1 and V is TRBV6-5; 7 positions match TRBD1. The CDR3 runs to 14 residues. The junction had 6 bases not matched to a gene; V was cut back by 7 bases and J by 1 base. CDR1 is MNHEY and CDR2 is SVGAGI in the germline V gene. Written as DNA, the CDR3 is TGTGCCAGCAAACTGGGACAGCGGAACACTGAAGCTTTCTTT. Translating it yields CASKLGQRNTEAFF.